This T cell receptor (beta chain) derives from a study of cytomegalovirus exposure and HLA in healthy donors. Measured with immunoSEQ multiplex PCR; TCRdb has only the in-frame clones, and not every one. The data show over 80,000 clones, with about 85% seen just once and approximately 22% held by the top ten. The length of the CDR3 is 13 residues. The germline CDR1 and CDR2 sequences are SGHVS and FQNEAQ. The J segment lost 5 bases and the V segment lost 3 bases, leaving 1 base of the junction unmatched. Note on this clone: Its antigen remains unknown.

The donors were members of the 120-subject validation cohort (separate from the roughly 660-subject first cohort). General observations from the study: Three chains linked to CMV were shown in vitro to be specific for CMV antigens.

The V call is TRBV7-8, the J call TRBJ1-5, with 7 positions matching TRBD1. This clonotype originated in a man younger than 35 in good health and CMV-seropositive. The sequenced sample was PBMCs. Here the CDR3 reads CASSFTGDQPQHF. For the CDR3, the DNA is TGTGCCAGCAGCTTTACAGGGGATCAGCCCCAGCATTTT.